This T cell receptor (beta chain) was documented in a study of blood T cell repertoires in COVID-19. On the study more broadly: Donors in the United States, Italy and Spain gave samples during acute or convalescent COVID-19.

Using immunoSEQ multiplex PCR, the repertoire was profiled, and TCRdb retains in-frame clones only, with some absent. The sample lists 80,000 to 90,000 clones; around nine tenths were seen once. CDR1 SQVTM and CDR2 ANQGSEA come from the germline V gene. V dropped 7 bases and J dropped 7; count of bases not matched to a gene: 11. This CDR3 contains 13 residues. The TCR comes from a man aged 40-50 years with acute or convalescent COVID-19. The sample was peripheral blood. The V call is TRBV29-1, the J call TRBJ1-2; 8 bases align to TRBD1. In nucleotides, the CDR3 is TGCAGCGCTGGAGAACAGGGGGTGGGTGGCTACACCTTC. Translating it yields CSAGEQGVGGYTF.